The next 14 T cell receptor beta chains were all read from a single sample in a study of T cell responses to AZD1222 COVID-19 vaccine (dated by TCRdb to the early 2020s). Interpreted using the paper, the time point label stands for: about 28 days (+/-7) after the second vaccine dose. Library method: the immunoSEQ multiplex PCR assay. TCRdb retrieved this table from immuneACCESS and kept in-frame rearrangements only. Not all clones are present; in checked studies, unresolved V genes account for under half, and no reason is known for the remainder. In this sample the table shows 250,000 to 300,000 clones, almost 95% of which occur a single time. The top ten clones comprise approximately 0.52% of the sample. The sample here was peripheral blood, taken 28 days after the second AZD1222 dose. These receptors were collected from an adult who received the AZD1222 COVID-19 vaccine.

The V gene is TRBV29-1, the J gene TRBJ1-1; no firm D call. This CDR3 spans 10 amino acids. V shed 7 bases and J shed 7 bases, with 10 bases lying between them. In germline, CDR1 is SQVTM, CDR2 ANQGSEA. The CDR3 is CSAWHSEAFF. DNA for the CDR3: TGCAGCGCGTGGCACAGTGAAGCTTTCTTT.

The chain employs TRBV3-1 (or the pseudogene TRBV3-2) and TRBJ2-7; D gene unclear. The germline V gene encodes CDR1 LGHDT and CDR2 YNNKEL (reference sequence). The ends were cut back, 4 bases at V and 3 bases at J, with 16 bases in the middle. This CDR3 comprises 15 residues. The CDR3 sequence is CASSLSSGKSYEQYF. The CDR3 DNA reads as TGTGCCAGCAGCCTTTCGTCCGGAAAAAGCTACGAGCAGTACTTC.

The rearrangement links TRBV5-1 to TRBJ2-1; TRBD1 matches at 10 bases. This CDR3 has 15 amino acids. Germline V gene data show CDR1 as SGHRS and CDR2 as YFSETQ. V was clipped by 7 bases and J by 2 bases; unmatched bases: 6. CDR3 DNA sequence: TGCGCCAGCGCCTCAGGACAGGGGGCCTACAATGAGCAGTTCTTC. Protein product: CASASGQGAYNEQFF.

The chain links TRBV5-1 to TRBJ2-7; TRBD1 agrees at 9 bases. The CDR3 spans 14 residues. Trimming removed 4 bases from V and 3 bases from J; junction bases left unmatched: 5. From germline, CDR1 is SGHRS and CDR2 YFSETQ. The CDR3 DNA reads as TGCGCCAGCAGCATAACAGGGGGCGACTACGAGCAGTACTTC. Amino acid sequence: CASSITGGDYEQYF.

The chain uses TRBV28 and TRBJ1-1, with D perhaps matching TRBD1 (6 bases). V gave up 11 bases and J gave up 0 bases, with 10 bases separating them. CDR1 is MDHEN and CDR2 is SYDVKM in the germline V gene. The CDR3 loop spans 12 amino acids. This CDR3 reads CAADSLNTEAFF. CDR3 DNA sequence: TGTGCCGCGGACAGCCTGAACACTGAAGCTTTCTTT.

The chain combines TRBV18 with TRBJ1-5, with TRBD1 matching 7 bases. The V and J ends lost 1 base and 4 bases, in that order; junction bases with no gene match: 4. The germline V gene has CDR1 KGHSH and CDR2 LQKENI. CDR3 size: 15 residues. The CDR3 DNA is TGTGCCAGCTCACCACAGGGGGCTAATAATCAGCCCCAGCATTTT. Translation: CASSPQGANNQPQHF.

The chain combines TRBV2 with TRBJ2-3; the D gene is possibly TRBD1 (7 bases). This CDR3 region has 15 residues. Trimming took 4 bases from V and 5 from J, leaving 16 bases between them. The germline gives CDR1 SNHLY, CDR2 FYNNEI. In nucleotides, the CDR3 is TGTGCCAGCAGTGCCTCACAGGGGCGGGGAGATACGCAGTATTTT. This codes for CASSASQGRGDTQYF.

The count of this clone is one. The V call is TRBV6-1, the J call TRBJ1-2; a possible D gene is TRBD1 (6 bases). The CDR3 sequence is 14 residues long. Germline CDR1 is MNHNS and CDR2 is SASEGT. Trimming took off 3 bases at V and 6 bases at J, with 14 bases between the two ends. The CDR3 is CASSEGGGRDGYTF. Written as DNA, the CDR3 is TGTGCCAGCAGTGAGGGGGGGGGCAGGGATGGCTACACCTTC.

The CDR3 DNA reads TGTGCCAGTAGTATAGGTGGGACAGCCAACTACGAGCAGTACTTC. Protein sequence: CASSIGGTANYEQYF. The V gene is TRBV19, the J gene TRBJ2-7, with TRBD1 identical over 7 bases. The V gene's germline CDR1 is LNHDA and CDR2 SQIVND (reference sequence). The CDR3 is 15 amino acids. V was pared by 1 base and J by 3 bases, with 6 bases of the junction left unmatched.

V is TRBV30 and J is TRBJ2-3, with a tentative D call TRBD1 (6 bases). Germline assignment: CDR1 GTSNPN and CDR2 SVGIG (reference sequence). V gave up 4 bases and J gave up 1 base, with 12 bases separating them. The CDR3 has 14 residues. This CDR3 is CAWTWKGGTDTQYF. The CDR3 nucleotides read TGTGCCTGGACGTGGAAGGGGGGCACAGATACGCAGTATTTT.

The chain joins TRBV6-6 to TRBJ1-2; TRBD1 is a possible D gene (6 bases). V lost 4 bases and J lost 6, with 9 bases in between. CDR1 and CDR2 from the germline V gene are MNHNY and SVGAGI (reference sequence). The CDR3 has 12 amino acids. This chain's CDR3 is CASSSGADGYTF. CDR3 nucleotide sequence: TGTGCCAGCAGTTCGGGGGCGGATGGCTACACCTTC.

CDR3 residues: CASSVDGGMWGYTF. CDR3 in DNA: TGTGCCAGCAGCGTAGATGGAGGGATGTGGGGCTACACCTTC. The chain recombines TRBV9 with TRBJ1-2; D is undetermined. V was pared by 0 bases and J by 8 bases, with 14 bases between. CDR1 is SGDLS and CDR2 is YYNGEE in the germline V gene. The CDR3 loop spans 14 amino acids.

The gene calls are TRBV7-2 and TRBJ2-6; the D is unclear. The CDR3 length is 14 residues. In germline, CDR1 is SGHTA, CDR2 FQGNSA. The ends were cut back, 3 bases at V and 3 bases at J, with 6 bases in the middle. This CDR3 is CASSLKVGANVLTF. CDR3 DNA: TGTGCCAGCAGCTTGAAGGTTGGGGCCAACGTCCTGACTTTC.

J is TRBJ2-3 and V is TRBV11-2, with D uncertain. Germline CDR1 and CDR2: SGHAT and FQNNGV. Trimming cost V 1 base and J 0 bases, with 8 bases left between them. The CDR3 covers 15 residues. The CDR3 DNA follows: TGTGCCAGCAGCTTAGTTTCGTATAGCACAGATACGCAGTATTTT. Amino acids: CASSLVSYSTDTQYF.